Listed here are 22 T cell receptor beta chains from one sample, sequenced in a study of CXCR3-negative and CXCR3-positive naive CD8 T cells. General study points: Compared with CXCR3-negative naive cells, CXCR3-positive naive cells showed more hydrophobic TRB CDR3s.

The method, 5' RACE with UMI labels, was used to prepare the TRB cDNA libraries. TCRdb reprocessed the 5' RACE reads, with one entry per CDR3 protein and no DNA. The table lists about 150,000 distinct CDR3 sequences, with approximately 0.27% in the top ten. The antigens for these receptors are not known. Sequencing was carried out using naive CXCR3+ CD8+ T cells from blood. Subset given: CD45RO-CCR7+CD27+CD95- naive CD8+ T cells expressing CXCR3 (TNR3+). These receptors were collected from a human donor in good health. Some clones in this sample may be carry-over from other donors' samples.

V and J are TRBV20-1 and TRBJ2-6; TCRdb's assignment of TRBD1 cannot be checked, as there is no DNA. The CDR3 extends over 16 amino acids. Germline-derived CDR1 and CDR2 are DFQATT and SNEGSKA (reference sequence). The CDR3 sequence is CSALPRSGSGANVLTF.

This chain links TRBV29-1 with TRBJ2-7; the TCRdb D gene call, TRBD2, has no DNA to confirm it. This CDR3 spans 16 amino acids. CDR1 is SQVTM, CDR2 ANQGSEA, per germline. CDR3 amino acids: CSVDLGGRATSYEQYF.

The CDR3: CASSLIPGMSNQPQHF. The chain links TRBV28 to TRBJ1-5; TCRdb gives TRBD1 as the D gene, but with no DNA this cannot be confirmed. The CDR3 sequence is 16 residues long. CDR1 is MDHEN and CDR2 is SYDVKM in the germline V gene.

V gene TRBV4-1 combines with J gene TRBJ2-7; without DNA, the TCRdb call of TRBD1 cannot be checked. Germline V gene lookup returns CDR1 MGHRA and CDR2 YSYEKL. This CDR3 has 16 amino acids. The CDR3 loop reads CASSHGATGGEYEQYF.

The chain has TRBV7-3 and TRBJ2-1; TCRdb lists TRBD2, though no DNA is available to test this call. Germline-derived CDR1 and CDR2 are SGHTA and FQGTGA. The length of the CDR3 is 16 residues. The CDR3 loop is CASSPRIAAGDNEQFF.

The CDR3 protein is CASRTGTGYYNEQFF. The chain carries TRBV12-3 or TRBV12-4 and TRBJ2-1; the D call from TCRdb, TRBD1, cannot be confirmed without DNA. The CDR3 has 15 amino acids.

The chain is built from TRBV27 and TRBJ1-2; the D call from TCRdb, TRBD1, cannot be confirmed without DNA. Germline assignment: CDR1 MNHEY and CDR2 SMNVEV (reference sequence). CDR3 length equals 14 residues. The CDR3 sequence: CASSLQGTNYGYTF.

The chain recombines TRBV12-3 or TRBV12-4 with TRBJ2-1. The CDR3 is 11 amino acids. The CDR3 is CASTEFNEQFF.

J is TRBJ2-7 and V is TRBV18; checking the TCRdb D call of TRBD1 is not possible without DNA. The CDR3 sequence is 15 residues long. Germline V CDR1 and CDR2: KGHSH, LQKENI. This chain's CDR3 is CASSPPTGSGYEQYF.

The rearrangement joins TRBV7-3 to TRBJ1-3; TCRdb calls TRBD1, which cannot be checked without DNA. Germline-derived CDR1 and CDR2 are SGHTA and FQGTGA. There are 14 residues in the CDR3. CDR3 region: CASSQTGAGNTIYF.

The chain uses TRBV19 and TRBJ1-5; as DNA is missing, the TRBD1 call by TCRdb cannot be tested. This CDR3 contains 14 residues. Germline V gives CDR1 LNHDA, CDR2 SQIVND (reference sequence). Here the CDR3 reads CASSIGQGHQPQHF.

V and J are TRBV5-1 and TRBJ2-7; TCRdb calls TRBD1, which cannot be checked without DNA. Per germline, CDR1 SGHRS and CDR2 YFSETQ. The CDR3 sequence is 15 residues long. The CDR3 spells CASSLGGGESYEQYF.

This chain uses TRBV20-1 with TRBJ1-1. CDR3 length: 14 residues. The germline CDR1 and CDR2 sequences are DFQATT and SNEGSKA (reference sequence). CDR3 protein: CSARDQHGNTEAFF.

This sequence joins TRBV5-4 and TRBJ2-7; TCRdb indicates TRBD1, and absent DNA this call remains unverified. The CDR3 length is 15 residues. Germline CDR1 is SGHNT and CDR2 is YYREEE (reference sequence). CDR3 sequence reads: CASSLGTGGVYEQYF.

The chain has TRBV24-1 and TRBJ2-1; lacking DNA, the TRBD2 call made by TCRdb goes unchecked. Per germline, CDR1 KGHDR and CDR2 SFDVKD. This CDR3 spans 18 amino acids. CDR3 in amino acids: CATSDSRTSGSRSNEQFF.

The V gene is TRBV2, the J gene TRBJ2-1; checking the TCRdb D call of TRBD2 is not possible without DNA. CDR3 length: 14 amino acids. The germline V gene encodes CDR1 SNHLY and CDR2 FYNNEI. CDR3 protein: CASSGGSGYNEQFF.

This chain connects TRBV6-5 to TRBJ2-2; the D call from TCRdb, TRBD2, cannot be confirmed without DNA. The germline V gene encodes CDR1 MNHEY and CDR2 SVGAGI. The CDR3 loop spans 14 amino acids. The CDR3 protein is CASRAGANTGELFF.

This chain connects TRBV6-5 to TRBJ2-1; TCRdb reports TRBD2, a call that lacks DNA to check it against. CDR3 length: 15 amino acids. The germline V gene encodes CDR1 MNHEY and CDR2 SVGAGI. Here the CDR3 reads CASTLWQGETNEQFF.

The chain recombines TRBV6-5 with TRBJ2-2; there is no DNA to check the TCRdb D call of TRBD1. In germline, CDR1 is MNHEY, CDR2 SVGAGI. The CDR3 contains 18 residues. Here the CDR3 reads CASSYTNLWTANTGELFF.

This sequence joins TRBV4-1 and TRBJ1-1; the TCRdb call, TRBD1, lacks DNA for checking. The CDR3 contains 14 residues. Germline CDR1 is MGHRA and CDR2 is YSYEKL. The CDR3 reads CASRGTTMNTEAFF.

The V call is TRBV5-1, the J call TRBJ2-7. This CDR3 is 15 amino acids long. CDR1 SGHRS and CDR2 YFSETQ come from the germline V gene. The CDR3: CASSSGQWNSYEQYF.

This chain joins TRBV20-1 and TRBJ2-5; TCRdb's D call, TRBD2, is unchecked because there is no DNA. This CDR3 region has 21 residues. Looked up from germline, CDR1 is DFQATT and CDR2 is SNEGSKA (reference sequence). The CDR3 sequence is CSARPSTTSGEGPLARETQYF.